This TCR beta chain was profiled in a study of cytomegalovirus exposure and HLA in healthy donors. Regarding the study as a whole: Productive rates of about 87% or about 30% were seen for most TCR beta V segments in an earlier analysis.

The sample holds a few counts of this clone. The antigen is unknown. PCR amplification relied on 60 Vbeta primers (plus 13 Jbeta primers). The assay was immunoSEQ multiplex PCR, and TCRdb's table has in-frame clones only and misses some. The table includes 120,000 or so clones, 76% detected once. The CDR3 sequence is 15 residues long. V was pared by 5 bases and J by 5 bases, with 11 bases of the junction left unmatched. CDR1 and CDR2 from the germline V gene are PRHDT and FYEKMQ (reference sequence). The sequenced sample consisted of PBMCs. The clonotype comes from a man under 40 in good health and CMV-seropositive. The rearrangement links TRBV13 to TRBJ2-7; 8 bases are shared with TRBD1. Here the CDR3 DNA reads TGTGCCAGCAGCCGGACCGGACAGGGCCCCCACGAGCAGTACTTC. Amino acids: CASSRTGQGPHEQYF.